These T cell receptor beta chains were read from a single sample in a study of blood T cell repertoires in COVID-19. TCRdb's copy holds only in-frame clones and misses some; the assay was immunoSEQ multiplex PCR. The sample lists approximately 290,000 clones, around 85% occurring once. Source material: peripheral blood. These receptors came from a human donor with COVID-19, enrolled during active disease. The donor label of this sample is uncertain. Both conserved end residues are part of each CDR3. A D gene is named only where the DNA matches it firmly. A clone size is listed for some rows: how often the clone was seen (once, few, many), or a class if it is expanded.

v_call: TRBV9; clone_size: -; d_call: TRBD2; j_call: TRBJ2-7; cdr3_aa: CASSLGPGGLEQYF; cdr3_nt: TGTGCCAGCAGCCTTGGACCGGGAGGGCTCGAGCAGTACTTC
v_call: TRBV7-2; clone_size: -; d_call: TRBD2; j_call: TRBJ2-1; cdr3_aa: CASSTSAYNEQFF; cdr3_nt: TGTGCCAGCAGTACTAGCGCCTACAATGAGCAGTTCTTC
v_call: TRBV10-3; clone_size: once; d_call: -; j_call: TRBJ2-1; cdr3_aa: CAINDDSAGYNEQFF; cdr3_nt: TGTGCCATCAACGACGACAGCGCCGGCTACAATGAGCAGTTCTTC
v_call: TRBV9; clone_size: -; d_call: -; j_call: TRBJ1-1; cdr3_aa: CASSDRIGNEAFF; cdr3_nt: TGTGCCAGCAGCGACCGCATCGGGAACGAAGCTTTCTTT
v_call: TRBV20-1; clone_size: -; d_call: TRBD2; j_call: TRBJ2-7; cdr3_aa: CSARDGRGEYF; cdr3_nt: TGCAGTGCTAGAGATGGGAGGGGCGAGTACTTC
v_call: TRBV5-1; clone_size: few; d_call: TRBD2; j_call: TRBJ2-7; cdr3_aa: CASSPLTSGLNEQYF; cdr3_nt: TGCGCCAGCAGCCCTCTGACTAGCGGGCTGAACGAGCAGTACTTC
v_call: TRBV29-1; clone_size: -; d_call: -; j_call: TRBJ1-1; cdr3_aa: CSVRAQNTEAFF; cdr3_nt: TGCAGCGTAAGAGCCCAGAACACTGAAGCTTTCTTT
v_call: TRBV9; clone_size: many; d_call: -; j_call: TRBJ1-2; cdr3_aa: CASSVETGLSGYTF; cdr3_nt: TGTGCCAGCAGCGTAGAAACAGGGCTATCAGGCTACACCTTC
v_call: TRBV9; clone_size: -; d_call: -; j_call: TRBJ1-1; cdr3_aa: CASSTGHTNTEAFF; cdr3_nt: TGTGCCAGCAGCACGGGACACACGAACACTGAAGCTTTCTTT
v_call: TRBV2; clone_size: -; d_call: -; j_call: TRBJ2-3; cdr3_aa: CASSEWRPEGTDTQYF; cdr3_nt: TGTGCCAGCAGTGAATGGCGGCCGGAGGGCACAGATACGCAGTATTTT
v_call: TRBV7-3; clone_size: once; d_call: TRBD1; j_call: TRBJ1-5; cdr3_aa: CASSLGTGSNQPQHF; cdr3_nt: TGTGCCAGCAGCTTAGGGACAGGGAGCAATCAGCCCCAGCATTTT
v_call: TRBV7-3; clone_size: -; d_call: -; j_call: TRBJ1-1; cdr3_aa: CASSLDRKGTEAFF; cdr3_nt: TGTGCCAGCAGCTTAGACAGAAAGGGGACTGAAGCTTTCTTT
v_call: TRBV4-3; clone_size: -; d_call: TRBD1; j_call: TRBJ1-2; cdr3_aa: CASSPDRVNYGYTF; cdr3_nt: TGCGCCAGCAGCCCTGACAGGGTAAACTATGGCTACACCTTC
v_call: TRBV3-1/TRBV3-2; clone_size: few; d_call: -; j_call: TRBJ2-7; cdr3_aa: CASSLFSGTGGYEQYF; cdr3_nt: TGTGCCAGCAGCCTCTTTTCCGGGACCGGGGGCTACGAGCAGTACTTC
v_call: TRBV30; clone_size: once; d_call: TRBD2; j_call: TRBJ2-7; cdr3_aa: CAWSVPAGAPYEQYF; cdr3_nt: TGTGCCTGGAGTGTTCCGGCGGGAGCGCCATACGAGCAGTACTTC
v_call: TRBV6-5; clone_size: once; d_call: -; j_call: TRBJ1-5; cdr3_aa: CASSWGAGALNQPQHF; cdr3_nt: TGTGCCAGCAGTTGGGGAGCAGGGGCCCTCAATCAGCCCCAGCATTTT
v_call: TRBV11-3; clone_size: -; d_call: TRBD1; j_call: TRBJ1-1; cdr3_aa: CASSLTGQGNTEAFF; cdr3_nt: TGTGCCAGCAGCTTAACGGGACAGGGGAACACTGAAGCTTTCTTT
v_call: TRBV5-1; clone_size: -; d_call: TRBD2; j_call: TRBJ2-1; cdr3_aa: CASTLAGGHNEQFF; cdr3_nt: TGCGCCAGCACTCTAGCGGGAGGACACAATGAGCAGTTCTTC
v_call: TRBV7-2; clone_size: -; d_call: -; j_call: TRBJ2-5; cdr3_aa: CASSLDQGQETQYF; cdr3_nt: TGTGCCAGCAGCTTAGATCAGGGTCAAGAGACCCAGTACTTC
v_call: TRBV2; clone_size: -; d_call: TRBD1; j_call: TRBJ1-2; cdr3_aa: CASRKGQGNYGYTF; cdr3_nt: TGTGCCAGCAGGAAGGGACAGGGGAACTATGGCTACACCTTC
v_call: TRBV28; clone_size: few; d_call: -; j_call: TRBJ1-2; cdr3_aa: CASGGLGGGSYGYTF; cdr3_nt: TGTGCCAGCGGGGGACTTGGGGGTGGTAGCTATGGCTACACCTTC
v_call: TRBV7-2; clone_size: once; d_call: -; j_call: TRBJ1-5; cdr3_aa: CASSLQGGSNQPQHF; cdr3_nt: TGTGCCAGCAGCTTACAGGGTGGTAGCAATCAGCCCCAGCATTTT
v_call: TRBV27; clone_size: -; d_call: TRBD1; j_call: TRBJ2-2; cdr3_aa: CASRIGTGFAGELFF; cdr3_nt: TGTGCCAGCAGGATAGGGACAGGCTTTGCCGGGGAGCTGTTTTTT
v_call: TRBV29-1; clone_size: -; d_call: -; j_call: TRBJ1-2; cdr3_aa: CSVESPGTGYGYTF; cdr3_nt: TGCAGCGTTGAATCCCCAGGGACTGGCTATGGCTACACCTTC
v_call: TRBV28; clone_size: -; d_call: TRBD2; j_call: TRBJ2-7; cdr3_aa: CASRHTSGDSYEQYF; cdr3_nt: TGTGCCAGCAGACATACTAGCGGGGACTCCTACGAGCAGTACTTC
v_call: TRBV7-2; clone_size: -; d_call: TRBD1; j_call: TRBJ1-5; cdr3_aa: CASRGQANQPQHF; cdr3_nt: TGTGCCAGCAGAGGACAGGCCAATCAGCCCCAGCATTTT
v_call: TRBV10-3; clone_size: -; d_call: -; j_call: TRBJ1-6; cdr3_aa: CATRQDNSPLHF; cdr3_nt: TGTGCCACCAGACAGGATAATTCACCCCTCCACTTT
v_call: TRBV5-1; clone_size: -; d_call: TRBD2; j_call: TRBJ2-1; cdr3_aa: CASSLESLAGVNEQFF; cdr3_nt: TGCGCCAGCAGCTTGGAATCCCTAGCGGGAGTAAATGAGCAGTTCTTC
v_call: TRBV3-1/TRBV3-2; clone_size: -; d_call: -; j_call: TRBJ2-7; cdr3_aa: CASSQSPSAIHEQYF; cdr3_nt: TGTGCCAGCAGCCAATCCCCTAGTGCTATACACGAGCAGTACTTC
v_call: TRBV10-3; clone_size: -; d_call: -; j_call: TRBJ2-7; cdr3_aa: CALISGKIGEQYF; cdr3_nt: TGTGCCCTCATCTCGGGGAAAATTGGCGAGCAGTACTTC
v_call: TRBV28; clone_size: -; d_call: TRBD2; j_call: TRBJ2-3; cdr3_aa: CASRGLAGVTDTQYF; cdr3_nt: TGTGCCAGCAGGGGACTAGCGGGAGTCACGGATACGCAGTATTTT
v_call: TRBV7-2; clone_size: -; d_call: TRBD1; j_call: TRBJ1-5; cdr3_aa: CASSAQTGDQPQHF; cdr3_nt: TGTGCCAGCAGCGCACAGACAGGGGACCAGCCCCAGCATTTT
v_call: TRBV6-2/TRBV6-3; clone_size: -; d_call: TRBD1; j_call: TRBJ1-1; cdr3_aa: CASSYSYRGNAEAFF; cdr3_nt: TGTGCCAGCAGTTACTCGTACAGGGGTAACGCTGAAGCTTTCTTT
v_call: TRBV7-8; clone_size: few; d_call: -; j_call: TRBJ1-1; cdr3_aa: CASSLDRVMNTEAFF; cdr3_nt: TGTGCCAGCAGCTTAGACAGGGTGATGAACACTGAAGCTTTCTTT
v_call: TRBV19; clone_size: once; d_call: TRBD1; j_call: TRBJ1-1; cdr3_aa: CASTPGTVYMNTEAFF; cdr3_nt: TGTGCCAGCACCCCCGGGACAGTTTACATGAACACTGAAGCTTTCTTT
v_call: TRBV30; clone_size: few; d_call: -; j_call: TRBJ1-1; cdr3_aa: CAWGGFFNTEAFF; cdr3_nt: TGTGCCTGGGGCGGGTTTTTTAACACTGAAGCTTTCTTT
v_call: TRBV28; clone_size: -; d_call: -; j_call: TRBJ1-1; cdr3_aa: CASSFSRNTEAFF; cdr3_nt: TGTGCCAGCAGTTTTAGCAGGAACACTGAAGCTTTCTTT
v_call: TRBV5-6; clone_size: -; d_call: -; j_call: TRBJ2-7; cdr3_aa: CASSAEFPPEQYF; cdr3_nt: TGTGCCAGCAGCGCAGAATTTCCGCCCGAGCAGTACTTC
v_call: TRBV18; clone_size: once; d_call: TRBD1; j_call: TRBJ1-3; cdr3_aa: CASSPGTGISGNTIYF; cdr3_nt: TGTGCCAGCTCACCCGGGACAGGGATCTCTGGAAACACCATATATTTT
v_call: TRBV28; clone_size: -; d_call: TRBD1; j_call: TRBJ2-3; cdr3_aa: CASRTGLDTQYF; cdr3_nt: TGTGCCAGCAGGACAGGGCTGGATACGCAGTATTTT
v_call: TRBV18; clone_size: -; d_call: TRBD1; j_call: TRBJ1-1; cdr3_aa: CASSPRQGTMNTEAFF; cdr3_nt: TGTGCCAGCTCACCAAGACAGGGGACCATGAACACTGAAGCTTTCTTT
v_call: TRBV19; clone_size: -; d_call: -; j_call: TRBJ1-3; cdr3_aa: CASSPPYTAGNTIYF; cdr3_nt: TGTGCCAGTAGCCCACCCTACACAGCTGGAAACACCATATATTTT
v_call: TRBV4-3; clone_size: few; d_call: -; j_call: TRBJ2-1; cdr3_aa: CASSQEAGFGGREQFF; cdr3_nt: TGCGCCAGCAGCCAAGAAGCTGGCTTCGGCGGAAGGGAGCAGTTCTTC
v_call: TRBV28; clone_size: -; d_call: TRBD2; j_call: TRBJ2-1; cdr3_aa: CASKGPGLVQNEQFF; cdr3_nt: TGTGCCAGCAAAGGACCGGGACTAGTGCAAAATGAGCAGTTCTTC
v_call: TRBV27; clone_size: -; d_call: TRBD2; j_call: TRBJ2-1; cdr3_aa: CASSFGSGGAGEQFF; cdr3_nt: TGTGCCAGCAGTTTCGGTTCGGGAGGTGCTGGTGAGCAGTTCTTC
v_call: TRBV5-8; clone_size: once; d_call: TRBD1; j_call: TRBJ1-1; cdr3_aa: CASPSPQDRALKAEAFF; cdr3_nt: TGTGCCAGCCCCTCCCCCCAGGACAGGGCCCTTAAGGCTGAAGCTTTCTTT
v_call: TRBV18; clone_size: -; d_call: -; j_call: TRBJ1-5; cdr3_aa: CASSGQPHYSNQPQHF; cdr3_nt: TGTGCCAGCTCTGGACAGCCTCATTATAGCAATCAGCCCCAGCATTTT
v_call: TRBV6-5; clone_size: -; d_call: -; j_call: TRBJ2-7; cdr3_aa: CASRQGRTAYEQYF; cdr3_nt: TGTGCCAGCAGACAGGGACGTACGGCCTACGAGCAGTACTTC